Below are 26 T cell receptor beta chains sequenced from a single sample in a study of blood T cell repertoires in COVID-19. The data were produced by immunoSEQ multiplex PCR, yet TCRdb's version contains in-frame clones alone and is incomplete. The table records roughly 230,000 clones, 65% to 90% of them present only once. The sequenced sample consisted of peripheral blood. These TCRs come from a man between 45 and 60 years old with COVID-19, enrolled during active disease.

V usage is TRBV11-2 and J usage is TRBJ2-1; possible D gene TRBD2, 6 bases. CDR3 length equals 16 residues. Between the trimmed V and J ends, which lost 2 bases and 4 bases, there was a span of 15 bases. In germline, CDR1 is SGHAT, CDR2 FQNNGV. CDR3 residues: CASSLWGDLSYNEQFF. CDR3 coding DNA: TGTGCCAGCAGCTTATGGGGGGACCTCTCATACAATGAGCAGTTCTTC.

V is TRBV20-1 and J is TRBJ2-1, with 9 positions matching TRBD2. J was trimmed by 10 bases and V by 3 bases; bases with no gene match: 10. The germline CDR1 and CDR2 sequences are DFQATT and SNEGSKA (reference sequence). This CDR3 spans 14 amino acids. DNA for the CDR3: TGCAGTGCTAGTAGCGCCGGGACTAGCTACGAGCAGTTCTTC. Amino acids: CSASSAGTSYEQFF.

V is TRBV6-4 and J is TRBJ2-2; TRBD2 agrees at 10 bases. Germline CDR1 MRHNA, CDR2 SNTAGT. CDR3 length: 15 residues. The trim removed 4 bases at V and 3 bases at J, leaving 2 bases unmatched. CDR3 sequence (DNA): TGTGCCAGCAGTGGGACTAGCGGAGACACCGGGGAGCTGTTTTTT. Encoded protein: CASSGTSGDTGELFF.

The gene calls are TRBV30 and TRBJ2-2; TRBD1 might be the D (6 bases). Trimming stripped 3 bases from V and 4 bases from J, with 9 bases between. The CDR3 has 13 amino acids. Germline CDR1 is GTSNPN and CDR2 is SVGIG (reference sequence). CDR3 nucleotide sequence: TGTGCCTGGAGACAGGGAATCACCGGGGAGCTGTTTTTT. As protein: CAWRQGITGELFF.

The genes are TRBV9 and TRBJ1-3, with a tentative D call TRBD1 (6 bases). This CDR3 has 14 residues. Germline V gene lookup returns CDR1 SGDLS and CDR2 YYNGEE. With 0 bases removed from V and 5 bases from J, the gap between germline ends came to 9 bases. The CDR3 here is CASSVGQGRNTIYF. The CDR3 DNA follows: TGTGCCAGCAGCGTAGGGCAGGGGAGAAACACCATATATTTT.

The chain uses TRBV27 and TRBJ1-5, with D maybe TRBD1 (5 bases). The V and J ends lost 0 bases and 6 bases respectively, with 18 bases between them. The germline V gene has CDR1 MNHEY and CDR2 SMNVEV (reference sequence). The CDR3 is made up of 17 amino acids. CDR3 bases: TGTGCCAGCAGTTTATCGTTCTCCCTCCTGGGGCCTCAGCCCCAGCATTTT. Protein: CASSLSFSLLGPQPQHF.

At least ten counts were recorded for this clone. The genes are TRBV13 and TRBJ2-3; 11 bases are a match to TRBD2. Trimming cost V 6 bases and J 2 bases; bases outside gene matches: 7. This CDR3 is 16 amino acids long. Germline values: CDR1 PRHDT, CDR2 FYEKMQ (reference sequence). The CDR3 loop is CASRSLAGGLTDTQYF. CDR3 DNA sequence: TGTGCCAGCAGAAGTCTAGCGGGGGGCCTCACAGATACGCAGTATTTT.

The chain carries TRBV19 and TRBJ1-1, with 7 bases matching TRBD1. V shed 6 bases, J shed 4 bases, and the junction held 5 bases outside the gene matches. This CDR3 has 13 amino acids. CDR1 is LNHDA and CDR2 is SQIVND in the germline V gene (reference sequence). CDR3 in amino acids: CASSTGVRTEAFF. CDR3 bases: TGTGCCAGTAGCACAGGGGTCCGCACTGAAGCTTTCTTT.

V and J are TRBV20-1 and TRBJ2-7; D unresolved. V was clipped by 3 bases and J by 2 bases, with 5 bases between them. The length of the CDR3 is 11 residues. CDR1 and CDR2 from the germline V gene are DFQATT and SNEGSKA (reference sequence). The CDR3 loop reads CSASFTYEQYF. DNA for the CDR3: TGCAGTGCTAGTTTTACCTACGAGCAGTACTTC.

V and J are TRBV4-1 and TRBJ1-1; TRBD1 agrees at 8 bases. Trimming took 2 bases from V and 7 from J; bases not matched to a gene: 6. The CDR3 loop spans 14 amino acids. Germline V lookup: CDR1 MGHRA, CDR2 YSYEKL. CDR3 bases: TGCGCCAGCAGCCAACTGGACAGGGCTCTTGAAGCTTTCTTT. Residues: CASSQLDRALEAFF.

The rearrangement links TRBV19 to TRBJ2-4; no firm D call. This CDR3 has 14 amino acids. With 3 bases removed from V and 6 bases from J, the gap between germline ends came to 12 bases. Germline values: CDR1 LNHDA, CDR2 SQIVND (reference sequence). CDR3 loop: CASSIRSPGNIQYF. The CDR3 DNA sequence: TGTGCCAGTAGTATCCGGAGCCCTGGAAACATTCAGTACTTC.

The V call is TRBV9, the J call TRBJ1-2; 10 positions agree with TRBD1. CDR3 length: 15 residues. V lost 3 bases to trimming and J lost 3 bases; unmatched junction nucleotides: 5. CDR1 and CDR2 (germline): SGDLS, YYNGEE. CDR3 bases: TGTGCCAGCAGCGCCCGGACAGGGGGGGACTATGGCTACACCTTC. Translated, it gives CASSARTGGDYGYTF.

This clone came up many times. The chain recombines TRBV6-4 with TRBJ2-2; 7 nucleotides align to TRBD2. The V segment lost 6 bases and the J segment 7 bases; nucleotides outside the gene matches: 8. The V gene's germline CDR1 is MRHNA and CDR2 SNTAGT. The CDR3 runs 14 residues. In DNA form, the CDR3 reads TGTGCCAGCAGCCTCCTCCGGGACTACGGGGAGCTGTTTTTT. This sequence encodes CASSLLRDYGELFF.

The genes are TRBV19 and TRBJ2-7; possible D gene TRBD1, 5 bases. This CDR3 region has 16 residues. The V end lost 1 base, the J end lost 2 bases, and 15 bases lay between the germline ends. Germline V gene data show CDR1 as LNHDA and CDR2 as SQIVND (reference sequence). CDR3 DNA sequence: TGTGCCAGTAGTATAGTCGCCGACAGATCTCCCTACGAGCAGTACTTC. Its translation: CASSIVADRSPYEQYF.

This chain uses TRBV18 with TRBJ2-7, with D perhaps TRBD2 (6 bases). The CDR3 spans 15 residues. V was pared by 2 bases and J by 5 bases, with 16 bases between. Germline-derived CDR1 and CDR2 are KGHSH and LQKENI. The CDR3: CASSPVAGTTDEQYF. In DNA form, the CDR3 reads TGTGCCAGCTCACCAGTGGCGGGGACGACCGACGAGCAGTACTTC.

The CDR3 sequence is CASSFDRVTSTEAFF. The CDR3 coding sequence is TGTGCCAGCAGTTTCGACAGGGTAACGAGCACTGAAGCTTTCTTT. This rearrangement joins TRBV27 to TRBJ1-1; 7 nucleotides agree with TRBD1. Germline V gives CDR1 MNHEY, CDR2 SMNVEV (reference sequence). Trimming cost V 3 bases and J 4 bases; bases outside gene matches: 8. CDR3 length: 15 amino acids.

The chain is built from TRBV27 and TRBJ2-1; 9 bases line up with TRBD2. Losses at the gene ends were 3 bases for V and 7 bases for J; bases not matched to a gene: 7. CDR3 length: 15 residues. The germline CDR1 and CDR2 sequences are MNHEY and SMNVEV (reference sequence). The CDR3, as DNA: TGTGCCAGCAGTTTGGGGGCGGGGGGGCTAAATGAGCAGTTCTTC. This encodes CASSLGAGGLNEQFF.

The rearrangement uses TRBV21-1 and TRBJ2-2; the table assigns TRBD1, which was not confirmed against the DNA. TRBV21-1 is recorded as a pseudogene. The CDR3 is made up of 17 amino acids. The CDR3 nucleotides are TGTGCCAGCAGCGCCCCCCGACAGGGATTTCCCACAGGGGAGCTGTTTTTT. This encodes CASSAPRQGFPTGELFF.

The V call is TRBV5-5, the J call TRBJ1-1, with 7 bases lining up with TRBD1. The V gene's germline CDR1 is SGHKS and CDR2 YYEKEE (reference sequence). This CDR3 is built from 18 residues. Germline trimming cut 3 bases from V and 7 bases from J; bases unmatched to any gene: 21. CDR3 in amino acids: CASSSIAGSGQSLREAFF. In DNA form, the CDR3 reads TGTGCCAGCAGCTCGATTGCTGGATCGGGACAGAGCCTCCGTGAAGCTTTCTTT.

The chain joins TRBV9 to TRBJ2-1; TRBD2 aligns across 7 bases. Germline-derived CDR1 and CDR2 are SGDLS and YYNGEE. V shed 0 bases and J 7 bases; nucleotides not matched to a gene: 7. The CDR3 is 15 amino acids. The CDR3 sequence: CASSVGSSGRNEQFF. The CDR3 bases are TGTGCCAGCAGCGTAGGGTCTAGCGGTCGGAATGAGCAGTTCTTC.

The rearrangement uses TRBV5-1 and TRBJ2-5, with TRBD2 identical over 9 bases. The V and J ends lost 4 bases and 2 bases, in that order; junction bases with no gene match: 6. The germline CDR1 and CDR2 sequences are SGHRS and YFSETQ. This CDR3 is built from 15 residues. For the CDR3, the DNA is TGCGCCAGCAGCACGGGGACTAGCTGGCAAGAGACCCAGTACTTC. As protein: CASSTGTSWQETQYF.

This chain links TRBV28 with TRBJ1-2, with a tentative D call TRBD1 (5 bases). The germline V gene encodes CDR1 MDHEN and CDR2 SYDVKM. The CDR3 runs 12 residues. V lost 6 bases and J lost 7, with 12 bases in between. The CDR3 here is CASRIGAAGYTF. The CDR3 DNA reads TGTGCCAGCAGGATTGGGGCAGCTGGCTACACCTTC.

The chain uses TRBV6-1 and TRBJ2-1, with 12 bases lining up with TRBD2. The V and J ends lost 3 bases and 8 bases, in that order; junction bases with no gene match: 14. Germline lookup yields CDR1 MNHNS and CDR2 SASEGT. The CDR3 length is 18 residues. In nucleotides, the CDR3 is TGTGCCAGCAGTGATCCTCTAGCGGGGGGGCCAAGGAAACATGAGCAGTTCTTC. Translation gives CASSDPLAGGPRKHEQFF.

The chain employs TRBV7-6 and TRBJ2-7; D might be TRBD1 (6 bases). V gave up 1 base and J gave up 6 bases, with 10 bases separating them. CDR1 and CDR2 from the germline V gene are SGHVS and FNYEAQ. The CDR3 loop spans 13 amino acids. The CDR3 nucleotides are TGTGCCAGCAGCTTAGAGATGGGGGCCGAGCAGTACTTC. It yields the protein CASSLEMGAEQYF.

V is TRBV7-9 and J is TRBJ2-3; D gene unclear. The germline V gene encodes CDR1 SEHNR and CDR2 FQNEAQ (reference sequence). Trimming removed 6 bases at V and 6 bases at J, with 10 bases between. The CDR3 covers 12 residues. The CDR3 DNA follows: TGTGCCAGCAGACAACTAAGGGATACGCAGTATTTT. Residues: CASRQLRDTQYF.

This chain joins TRBV29-1 and TRBJ2-6, with D unresolved. Germline V CDR1 and CDR2: SQVTM, ANQGSEA. The V and J ends lost 5 bases and 3 bases respectively, with 5 bases between them. The CDR3 contains 12 residues. Written as DNA, the CDR3 is TGCAGCGTTCAGGTTGGGGCCAACGTCCTGACTTTC. It yields the protein CSVQVGANVLTF.